This T cell receptor (beta chain) was recovered during a study of metastatic and nonmetastatic thyroid tumors. Study background: Peripheral blood and tumor or nodule samples from malignant and benign thyroid patients were compared.

Original data processing: Variation in CDR3 across clinicopathological groups served as the basis for constructing a distant-metastasis classifier in papillary thyroid cancer. TCRdb re-called clones from the PCR reads using MiXCR. It is TCRdb's table, rather than the study itself, that gives the V and J calls and clone size. The data hold 15,000 to 25,000 clones, with about a quarter observed a single time. The sample holds a few counts of this clone. Every patient was untreated before thyroid surgery. The CDR3 covers 15 residues. The germline V gene has CDR1 MNHEY and CDR2 SVGEGT. V was clipped by 1 base and J by 7 bases, with 11 bases between them.

The sequencing sample was made of blood. This sequence originates from a male donor with papillary thyroid cancer or a benign thyroid nodule (not recorded which). Some clones in this sample may be carry-over from other donors' samples. The gene calls are TRBV6-2 or TRBV6-3 and TRBJ1-6; D might be TRBD1 (5 bases). The CDR3 here is CASSYFGTENSPLHF. In nucleotides, the CDR3 is TGTGCCAGCAGTTACTTTGGGACGGAAAATTCACCCCTCCACTTT.